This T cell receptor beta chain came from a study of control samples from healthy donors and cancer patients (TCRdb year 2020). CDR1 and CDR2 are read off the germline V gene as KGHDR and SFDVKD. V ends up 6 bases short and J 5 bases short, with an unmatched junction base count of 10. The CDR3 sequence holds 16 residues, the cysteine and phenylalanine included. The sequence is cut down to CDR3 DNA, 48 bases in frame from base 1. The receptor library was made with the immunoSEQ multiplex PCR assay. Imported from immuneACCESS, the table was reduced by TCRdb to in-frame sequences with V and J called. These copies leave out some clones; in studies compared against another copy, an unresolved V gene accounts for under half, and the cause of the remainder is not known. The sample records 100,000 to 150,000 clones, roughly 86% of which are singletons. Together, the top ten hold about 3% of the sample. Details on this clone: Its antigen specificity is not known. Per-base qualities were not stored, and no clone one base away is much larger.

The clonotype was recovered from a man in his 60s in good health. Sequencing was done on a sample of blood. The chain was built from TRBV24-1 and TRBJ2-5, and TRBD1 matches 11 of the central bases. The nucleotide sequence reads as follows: TGTGCCACCAGTTTCGGGACAGGGGGTCGTCAGGAGACCCAGTACTTC. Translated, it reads CATSFGTGGRQETQYF.